Below are 15 T cell receptor beta chains sequenced from a single sample in a study of beta chain features in type 1 diabetes. The whole isolated RNA underwent reverse transcription, so sequencing captured expressed TCRB transcripts. Libraries were prepared by immunoSEQ multiplex PCR; TCRdb keeps only in-frame clonotypes and omits some of them. The sample shows fewer than 400,000 clones, under 8.5% of them seen only once. Sequenced sample: central memory CD4+ T cells from blood. The receptors stem from a woman younger than 30 in good health.

This clone was picked up many times. This specimen includes other DNA sequences encoding the same CDR3. V usage is TRBV18 and J usage is TRBJ1-5; unclear D gene. Germline values: CDR1 KGHSH, CDR2 LQKENI. V was trimmed by 2 bases and J by 4 bases, leaving 6 bases between them. CDR3 length equals 13 residues. The CDR3: CASSPAGNQPQHF. In DNA, the CDR3 is TGTGCCAGCTCACCAGCCGGTAATCAGCCCCAGCATTTT.

The gene calls are TRBV5-4 and TRBJ2-3; TRBD1 might be the D (6 bases). The V end was cut by 3 bases, the J end by 6 bases, with 14 bases between. The CDR3 totals 14 residues. CDR1 is SGHNT, CDR2 YYREEE, per germline (reference sequence). The CDR3 coding sequence is TGTGCCAGCAGCTCAGGACAGTATCAGGATACGCAGTATTTT. Encoded protein: CASSSGQYQDTQYF.

This clone was observed at least ten times. The CDR3 loop is CASSFGTRFSDTQYF. The CDR3, as DNA: TGTGCCAGCAGCTTCGGGACTAGATTTTCGGATACGCAGTATTTT. This chain links TRBV7-2 with TRBJ2-3; 8 nucleotides align to TRBD2. The CDR3 sequence is 15 residues long. CDR1 and CDR2 from the germline V gene are SGHTA and FQGNSA. V gave up 3 bases and J gave up 6 bases; unmatched junction bases: 8.

This clone was seen only a few times. The rearrangement joins TRBV14 to TRBJ1-4; tentative D call: TRBD1 (5 bases). Trimming cost V 2 bases and J 5 bases, with 12 bases left between them. The CDR3 length is 15 residues. Germline assignment: CDR1 SGHDN and CDR2 FVKESK. The CDR3 sequence: CASSQNKGANEKLFF. CDR3 DNA sequence: TGTGCCAGCAGCCAAAACAAAGGGGCAAATGAAAAACTGTTTTTT.

The genes are TRBV7-2 and TRBJ1-4; D uncertain. The CDR3 sequence is 15 residues long. The V gene lost 2 bases and the J gene lost 8 bases, with 15 bases spanning the gap. The germline V gene has CDR1 SGHTA and CDR2 FQGNSA. The CDR3 region is CASSLNQARREKLFF. The CDR3 DNA follows: TGTGCCAGCAGCTTAAACCAGGCCCGGCGGGAAAAACTGTTTTTT.

This clone was seen only a few times. The chain has TRBV6-5 and TRBJ1-2; D unresolved. This CDR3 region has 13 residues. The germline V gene has CDR1 MNHEY and CDR2 SVGAGI. V dropped 1 base and J dropped 8 bases, with 11 bases sitting between them. DNA of the CDR3: TGTGCCAGCAGTTACTTCGACGGGTTGGGCTACACCTTC. Translating gives CASSYFDGLGYTF.

This clone was detected only a few times. V and J are TRBV9 and TRBJ1-1, with D perhaps TRBD1 (6 bases). The CDR3 covers 18 residues. The germline V gene encodes CDR1 SGDLS and CDR2 YYNGEE. The germline V and J ends were trimmed by 0 bases and 1 base, with 19 bases remaining between them. The CDR3 sequence is CASSVGAGEAHSNTEAFF. The CDR3 DNA is TGTGCCAGCAGCGTAGGTGCAGGGGAAGCCCACTCGAACACTGAAGCTTTCTTT.

This clone turned up a few times. V and J are TRBV6-5 and TRBJ2-2, with 7 nucleotides matching TRBD2. Germline CDR1 MNHEY, CDR2 SVGAGI. CDR3 length: 14 residues. V gave up 6 bases and J gave up 5 bases; unmatched junction bases: 6. CDR3 residues: CASRGTKRTGELFF. CDR3 nucleotide sequence: TGTGCCAGCAGAGGGACTAAAAGAACCGGGGAGCTGTTTTTT.

The chain couples TRBV28 to TRBJ1-1; a possible D gene is TRBD1 (5 bases). The CDR3 is 13 amino acids. CDR1 and CDR2 (germline): MDHEN, SYDVKM. The V end was cut by 8 bases, the J end by 4 bases, with 14 bases between. The CDR3 sequence: CASVVWGSTEAFF. In DNA, the CDR3 is TGTGCCAGCGTAGTTTGGGGGTCCACTGAAGCTTTCTTT.

V and J are TRBV9 and TRBJ2-3, with a weak D call TRBD2 (5 bases). Trimming pared 0 bases from V and 3 bases from J, leaving 11 bases between. The CDR3 extends over 15 amino acids. CDR1 and CDR2 from the germline V gene are SGDLS and YYNGEE. Written as DNA, the CDR3 is TGTGCCAGCAGCGTAGTATCGGACTTTACAGATACGCAGTATTTT. Its translation is CASSVVSDFTDTQYF.

This clone occurred a few times. CDR3 loop: CAGTSGSPGELFF. The CDR3 nucleotides are TGTGCCGGCACTAGCGGGAGCCCCGGGGAGCTGTTTTTT. The V call is TRBV28, the J call TRBJ2-2; 11 bases align to TRBD2. Germline V gene data show CDR1 as MDHEN and CDR2 as SYDVKM. V dropped 11 bases and J dropped 6; count of bases not matched to a gene: 5. CDR3 length: 13 residues.

This clone was picked up a small number of times. The chain is built from TRBV7-2 and TRBJ2-1, with D hard to call. Deletions cut 5 bases from V and 7 bases from J, with 9 bases between. Looked up from germline, CDR1 is SGHTA and CDR2 is FQGNSA. The CDR3 is 12 amino acids. The CDR3 DNA reads as TGTGCCAGCAGCCCCATCTCAAATGAGCAGTTCTTC. Translating gives CASSPISNEQFF. Drawing the rest from reference TRBV7-2 and TRBJ2-1, the complete variable domain is GAGVSQSPSNKVTEKGKDVELRCDPISGHTALYWYRQSLGQGLEFLIYFQGNSAPDKSGLPSDRFSAERTGGSVSTLTIQRTQQEDSAVYLCASSPISNEQFFGPGTRLTVL.

This clone was seen a handful of times. This chain joins TRBV29-1 and TRBJ1-5; tentative D call: TRBD1 (5 bases). The V and J ends lost 4 bases and 5 bases respectively, with 9 bases between them. CDR1 SQVTM and CDR2 ANQGSEA come from the germline V gene. The CDR3 sequence is 12 residues long. The DNA for the CDR3 is TGCAGCGTTGGGGACTTCGATCAGCCCCAGCATTTT. Amino acid sequence: CSVGDFDQPQHF.

This clone was counted a few times. The rearrangement uses TRBV28 and TRBJ2-3, with 14 bases aligning to TRBD2. This CDR3 has 18 amino acids. Germline V lookup: CDR1 MDHEN, CDR2 SYDVKM. Trimming removed 3 bases from V and 5 bases from J; junction bases left unmatched: 10. In DNA, the CDR3 is TGTGCCAGCAGTTTCGGGGGCTGGGGGACTAGCGGGGGAGATACGCAGTATTTT. It encodes CASSFGGWGTSGGDTQYF.

This clone has more than one count but fewer than ten. V is TRBV28 and J is TRBJ2-2; D remains unclear. The V and J ends lost 6 bases and 8 bases respectively, with 16 bases between them. CDR1 MDHEN and CDR2 SYDVKM come from the germline V gene. The CDR3 has 14 residues. CDR3 sequence reads: CASRSEVPAGELFF. CDR3 sequence (DNA): TGTGCCAGCAGGTCGGAAGTACCCGCGGGGGAGCTGTTTTTT.